What follows is one T cell receptor (beta chain) and its context. Antigen specificity is unknown. Primers included in the PCR were 60 Vbeta and 13 Jbeta primers. Here immunoSEQ multiplex PCR was the method, and the copy in TCRdb shows in-frame clones only, minus some. The table has tens of thousands of clones, about four fifths seen once. The CDR3 totals 19 residues. V was cut by 2 bases and J by 1 base, with 20 bases left in between. Germline V lookup: CDR1 MNHNS, CDR2 SASEGT. This record belongs to a study of cytomegalovirus exposure and HLA in healthy donors. Study-wide background: A preliminary data release comprised 70 million to 95 million unique TCRs obtained from HLA-typed donors.

Study-level findings and limits: It was taken for granted in presence/absence analyses that sequencing depth across donors was roughly uniform. Available immune exposure information was restricted to CMV serostatus only.

Sequenced material: PBMCs. The source of this sequence is a male donor in good health and CMV-seropositive. The chain is built from TRBV6-1 and TRBJ2-2; D possibly corresponds to TRBD1 (5 bases). The CDR3 DNA is TGTGCCAGCAGTGAATGGTATGGGGCACAAATCCAGAACACCGGGGAGCTGTTTTTT. Protein product: CASSEWYGAQIQNTGELFF.